This TCR beta chain appears in the sequencing data of a study of blood T cell repertoires in COVID-19. Study at large: Some COVID-19 samples were acute and others convalescent; all came from the United States, Italy and Spain. The analysed material was cDNA or gDNA that came from T cells, B-cell-depleted T cells, or PBMCs.

In the original analysis: The assay estimated nucleated cells by amplifying reference gene primers. Using immunoSEQ multiplex PCR, the repertoire was profiled, and TCRdb retains in-frame clones only, with some absent. V and J calls and clone size are copied from that table; D and trimming were computed from the DNA. The sample holds around 140,000 clones, under 90% seen once. This clone occurred once. This sequence originates from a man in his forties with acute COVID-19. Specimen: PBMCs or T cells enriched from blood (not recorded which).

CDR3 sequence: CATSRDPTGGLLEAFF. The CDR3 DNA reads TGTGCCACCAGCAGAGACCCGACAGGGGGCTTACTTGAAGCTTTCTTT. The chain links TRBV15 to TRBJ1-1, with 10 bases aligning to TRBD1. This CDR3 region has 16 residues. Germline assignment: CDR1 LNHNV and CDR2 YYDKDF (reference sequence). The V segment lost 0 bases and the J segment 7 bases; nucleotides outside the gene matches: 8.